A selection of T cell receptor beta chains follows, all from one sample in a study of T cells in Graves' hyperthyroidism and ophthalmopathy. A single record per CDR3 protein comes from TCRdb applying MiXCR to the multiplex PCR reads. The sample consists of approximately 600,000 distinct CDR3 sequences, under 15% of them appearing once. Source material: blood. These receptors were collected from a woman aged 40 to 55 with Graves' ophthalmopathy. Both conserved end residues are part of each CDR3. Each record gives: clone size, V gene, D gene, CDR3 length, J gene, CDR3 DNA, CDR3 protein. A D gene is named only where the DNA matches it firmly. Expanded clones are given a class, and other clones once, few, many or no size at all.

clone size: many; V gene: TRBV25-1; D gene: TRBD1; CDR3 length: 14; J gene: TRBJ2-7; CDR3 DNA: TGTGCCAGCAGTGAAGGACAGGAACCCTACGAGCAGTACTTC; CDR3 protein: CASSEGQEPYEQYF
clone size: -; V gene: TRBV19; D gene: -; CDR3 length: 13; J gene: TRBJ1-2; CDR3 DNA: TGTGCCAGTAGACGGGTTGGAGCCTATGGCTACACCTTC; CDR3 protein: CASRRVGAYGYTF
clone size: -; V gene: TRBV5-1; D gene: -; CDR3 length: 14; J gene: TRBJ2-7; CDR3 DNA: TGCGCCAGCAGCTTGAGACAGAGACCCTACGAGCAGTACTTC; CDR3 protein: CASSLRQRPYEQYF
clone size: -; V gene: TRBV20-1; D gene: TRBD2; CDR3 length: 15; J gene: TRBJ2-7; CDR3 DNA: TGCAGTGCTAGAGATGGGACTAGCGAAAATTACGAGCAGTACTTC; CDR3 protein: CSARDGTSENYEQYF
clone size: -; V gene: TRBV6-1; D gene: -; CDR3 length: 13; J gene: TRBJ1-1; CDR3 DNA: TGTGCCAGCAGTGCAGGGAAGGGCACTGAAGCTTTCTTT; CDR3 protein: CASSAGKGTEAFF
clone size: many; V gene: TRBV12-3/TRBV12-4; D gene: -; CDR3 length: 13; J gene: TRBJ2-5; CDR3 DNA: TGTGCCAGCAGTTTTCTAGGTTTAAAGACCCAGTACTTC; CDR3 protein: CASSFLGLKTQYF
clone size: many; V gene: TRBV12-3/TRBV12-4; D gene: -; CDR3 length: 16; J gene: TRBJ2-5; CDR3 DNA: TGTGCCAGCAGTTTGTGGCCGAGGGGGGGGCAAGAGACCCAGTACTTC; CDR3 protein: CASSLWPRGGQETQYF
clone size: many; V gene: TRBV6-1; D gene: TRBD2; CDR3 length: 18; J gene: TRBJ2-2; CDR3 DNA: TGTGCCAGCAGTGAACCGGGACTAGCGGGAGGTGGAACCGGGGAGCTGTTTTTT; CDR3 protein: CASSEPGLAGGGTGELFF
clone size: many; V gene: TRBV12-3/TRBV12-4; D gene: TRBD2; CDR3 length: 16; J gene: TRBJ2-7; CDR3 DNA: TGTGCCAGCAGTTCGTTCCTAGCGGGAGGGCCCCACGAGCAGTACTTC; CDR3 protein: CASSSFLAGGPHEQYF
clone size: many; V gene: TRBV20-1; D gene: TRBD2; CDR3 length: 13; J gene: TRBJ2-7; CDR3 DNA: TGCAGTGGACTAGCGGGAAACTCCTACGAGCAGTACTTC; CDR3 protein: CSGLAGNSYEQYF
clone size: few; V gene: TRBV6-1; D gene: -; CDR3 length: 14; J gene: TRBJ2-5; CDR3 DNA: TGTGCCACTAGGGATATCGGGCCCCAAGAGACCCAGTACTTC; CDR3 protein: CATRDIGPQETQYF
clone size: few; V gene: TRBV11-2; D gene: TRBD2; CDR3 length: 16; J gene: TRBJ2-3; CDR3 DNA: TGTGCCAGCAGAACGACTAGCGGGAAATCTGCAGATACGCAGTATTTT; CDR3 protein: CASRTTSGKSADTQYF
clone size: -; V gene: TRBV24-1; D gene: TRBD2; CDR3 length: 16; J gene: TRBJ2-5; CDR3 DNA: TGTGCCACCAGTGATCTAGGGACTAGCGAACAAGAGACCCAGTACTTC; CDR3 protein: CATSDLGTSEQETQYF
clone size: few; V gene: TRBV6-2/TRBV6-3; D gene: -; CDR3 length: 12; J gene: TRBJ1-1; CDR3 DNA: TGTGCCAGCAGTTCAGACGGTTCTGAAGCTTTCTTT; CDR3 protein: CASSSDGSEAFF
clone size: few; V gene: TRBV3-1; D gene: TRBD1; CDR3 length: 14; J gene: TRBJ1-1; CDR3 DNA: TGTGCCAGCAGCTCCCCGACAGGGGCCACTGAAGCTTTCTTT; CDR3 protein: CASSSPTGATEAFF
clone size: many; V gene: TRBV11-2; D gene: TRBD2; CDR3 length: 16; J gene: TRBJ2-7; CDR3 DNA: TGTGCCAGCAGCTTAGAGAGGACGGGACTAAACTACGAGCAGTACTTC; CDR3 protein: CASSLERTGLNYEQYF
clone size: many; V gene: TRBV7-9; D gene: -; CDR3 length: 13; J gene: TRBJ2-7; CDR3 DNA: TGTGCCAGCAGCTCCCAGAACTTCTACGAGCAGTACTTC; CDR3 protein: CASSSQNFYEQYF
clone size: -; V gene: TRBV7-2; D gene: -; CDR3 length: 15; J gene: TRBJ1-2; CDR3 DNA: TGTGCCAGCAGCTCATTGGACCAGGGAGACTATGGCTACACCTTC; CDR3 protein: CASSSLDQGDYGYTF
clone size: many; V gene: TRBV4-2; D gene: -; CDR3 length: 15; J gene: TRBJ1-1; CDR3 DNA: TGTGCCAGCAGCCAGTACCCCCTTTCAGGCACTGAAGCTTTCTTT; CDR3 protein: CASSQYPLSGTEAFF
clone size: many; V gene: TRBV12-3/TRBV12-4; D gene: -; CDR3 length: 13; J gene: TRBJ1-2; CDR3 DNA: TGTGCCAGCCGACCCCAATCTAACTATGGCTACACCTTC; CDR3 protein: CASRPQSNYGYTF
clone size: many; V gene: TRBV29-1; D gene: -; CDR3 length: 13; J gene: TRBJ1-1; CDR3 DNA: TGCAGTGGTTGGGGGCTTGGGACTGAATCGGCTTTCTTT; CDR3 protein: CSGWGLGTESAFF